This T cell receptor (beta chain) was recorded in a study of control samples from healthy donors and cancer patients. Trimming took off 5 bases at V and 6 bases at J, with 8 bases between the two ends. Germline CDR1 and CDR2: SGHVS and FQNEAQ. This CDR3 has 12 amino acids. Method: immunoSEQ multiplex PCR; TCRdb's copy keeps in-frame clones and lacks some. This table has about 40,000 clones, about 94% appearing once. The TCR was taken from a woman between 50 and 59 years old in good health. The chain has TRBV7-8 and TRBJ2-1; D is unclear. Sequences were obtained from blood. The CDR3 nucleotides are TGTGCCAGCAGCCCTCCCGGCAATGAGCAGTTCTTC. It codes for CASSPPGNEQFF. Full variable domain (rest looked up from reference TRBV7-8 and TRBJ2-1): GAGVSQSPRYKVAKRGQDVALRCDPISGHVSLFWYQQALGQGPEFLTYFQNEAQLDKSGLPSDRFFAERPEGSVSTLKIQRTQQEDSAVYLCASSPPGNEQFFGPGTRLTVL.